The 15 T cell receptor beta chains reported below all come from one sample, sequenced in a study of technical replicates of blood from a handful of donors (dated by TCRdb to about 2017). Library generation was performed with the immunoSEQ multiplex PCR assay. TCRdb obtained this table from immuneACCESS and retained in-frame rearrangements with V and J assigned. These tables miss some clones; where compared with another copy, unresolved V genes account for less than half of the shortfall, and the remainder is unexplained. For this sample the table gives roughly 74,000 clones, of which more than 85% were detected only once. The top ten clones comprise approximately 0.42% of the sample. Sequencing used T cells isolated from PBMCs. These receptors all stem from a human donor in good health.

The CDR3 DNA is TGTGCCAGCAGTTACCGGACAGGACGATACGAGCAGTACTTC. Amino acid sequence: CASSYRTGRYEQYF. This chain links TRBV6-6 with TRBJ2-7; 7 bases match TRBD1. This CDR3 is built from 14 residues. V shed 2 bases, J shed 4 bases, and the junction held 5 bases outside the gene matches. Germline loops: CDR1 MNHNY, CDR2 SVGAGI (reference sequence).

V usage is TRBV7-6 and J usage is TRBJ2-5; D might be TRBD1 (6 bases). The CDR3 extends over 14 amino acids. V was pared by 3 bases and J by 5 bases, with 13 bases between. The germline gives CDR1 SGHVS, CDR2 FNYEAQ. CDR3 residues: CASSFWGLSETQYF. CDR3 coding DNA: TGTGCCAGCAGCTTTTGGGGGCTGTCGGAGACCCAGTACTTC. Combining the CDR3 with reference TRBV7-6 and TRBJ2-5 gives the whole variable domain GAGVSQSPRYKVTKRGQDVALRCDPISGHVSLYWYRQALGQGPEFLTYFNYEAQQDKSGLPNDRFSAERPEGSISTLTIQRTEQRDSAMYRCASSFWGLSETQYFGPGTRLLVL.

The chain has TRBV7-3 and TRBJ2-1; a weak D match, TRBD1 (7 bases). Germline CDR1 SGHTA, CDR2 FQGTGA. CDR3 size: 15 residues. V shed 4 bases and J shed 0 bases, with 10 bases lying between them. CDR3 nucleotide sequence: TGTGCCAGCAGCTGGAGGGACAGCTCCTACAATGAGCAGTTCTTC. Encoded protein: CASSWRDSSYNEQFF.

V is TRBV6-5 and J is TRBJ1-4; TRBD1 might be the D (6 bases). The CDR3 contains 14 residues. V dropped 2 bases and J dropped 6 bases, with 10 bases sitting between them. Germline V CDR1 and CDR2: MNHEY, SVGAGI. Here the CDR3 DNA reads TGTGCCAGCAGTTACGGGGGCGGAGATGAAAAACTGTTTTTT. This codes for CASSYGGGDEKLFF.

The J gene is TRBJ2-7, the V gene TRBV5-1; no reliable D call. Looked up from germline, CDR1 is SGHRS and CDR2 is YFSETQ. V gave up 0 bases and J gave up 3 bases, with 10 bases separating them. There are 14 residues in the CDR3. CDR3 sequence: CASSLAHYDYEQYF. The CDR3 coding sequence is TGCGCCAGCAGCTTGGCCCACTACGACTACGAGCAGTACTTC.

V gene TRBV12-5 combines with J gene TRBJ2-3; 12 nucleotides match TRBD2. Germline trimming cut 1 base from V and 4 bases from J; bases unmatched to any gene: 3. The germline CDR1 and CDR2 sequences are LGHNT and FRNRAP. The CDR3 runs to 16 residues. CDR3 in amino acids: CASGLGASGRADTQYF. CDR3 bases: TGTGCTAGTGGTTTGGGGGCTAGCGGGAGGGCAGATACGCAGTATTTT. The full variable domain, with the rest looked up from reference TRBV12-5 and TRBJ2-3, is DARVTQTPRHKVTEMGQEVTMRCQPILGHNTVFWYRQTMMQGLELLAYFRNRAPLDDSGMPKDRFSAEMPDATLATLKIQPSEPRDSAVYFCASGLGASGRADTQYFGPGTRLTVL.

The J gene is TRBJ1-4, the V gene TRBV19, with a tentative D call TRBD1 (6 bases). In germline, CDR1 is LNHDA, CDR2 SQIVND (reference sequence). V was trimmed by 4 bases and J by 0 bases, leaving 15 bases between them. CDR3 length: 17 amino acids. Here the CDR3 reads CASSTEGGSATNEKLFF. The CDR3 DNA is TGTGCCAGTAGTACAGAAGGGGGTAGTGCAACTAATGAAAAACTGTTTTTT. Drawing the rest from reference TRBV19 and TRBJ1-4, the complete variable domain is DGGITQSPKYLFRKEGQNVTLSCEQNLNHDAMYWYRQDPGQGLRLIYYSQIVNDFQKGDIAEGYSVSREKKESFPLTVTSAQKNPTAFYLCASSTEGGSATNEKLFFGSGTQLSVL.

This clone was picked up one time. J is TRBJ1-1 and V is TRBV28, with TRBD1 identical over 8 bases. V was pared by 8 bases and J by 5 bases, with 7 bases of the junction left unmatched. CDR1 MDHEN and CDR2 SYDVKM come from the germline V gene. This CDR3 comprises 13 residues. CDR3 DNA sequence: TGTGCCAGCGCATACAGGGGGGTAACTGAAGCTTTCTTT. Translated, it gives CASAYRGVTEAFF. Variable domain in full (rest from reference TRBV28 and TRBJ1-1): DVKVTQSSRYLVKRTGEKVFLECVQDMDHENMFWYRQDPGLGLRLIYFSYDVKMKEKGDIPEGYSVSREKKERFSLILESASTNQTSMYLCASAYRGVTEAFFGQGTRLTVV.

The chain links TRBV19 to TRBJ1-5; TRBD1 is a possible D gene (5 bases). Deletions cut 3 bases from V and 3 bases from J, with 9 bases between. The CDR3 is 14 residues long. Germline V CDR1 and CDR2: LNHDA, SQIVND (reference sequence). The CDR3: CASSMGGYNQPQHF. As DNA, the CDR3 is TGTGCCAGTAGTATGGGGGGTTACAATCAGCCCCAGCATTTT. The complete variable domain, with remaining parts taken from reference TRBV19 and TRBJ1-5, reads DGGITQSPKYLFRKEGQNVTLSCEQNLNHDAMYWYRQDPGQGLRLIYYSQIVNDFQKGDIAEGYSVSREKKESFPLTVTSAQKNPTAFYLCASSMGGYNQPQHFGDGTRLSIL.

This chain uses TRBV5-5 with TRBJ1-4; D is undetermined. Germline CDR1 is SGHKS and CDR2 is YYEKEE (reference sequence). The ends were cut back, 0 bases at V and 8 bases at J, with 5 bases in the middle. This CDR3 has 12 residues. As DNA, the CDR3 is TGTGCCAGCAGCTTGGCGCGCGAAAAACTGTTTTTT. Its translation: CASSLAREKLFF.

This chain joins TRBV30 and TRBJ1-2; perhaps TRBD1 as D (5 bases). CDR1 GTSNPN and CDR2 SVGIG come from the germline V gene (reference sequence). The CDR3 sequence is 16 residues long. Trimming removed 0 bases from V and 5 bases from J, with 19 bases in between. CDR3 in amino acids: CAWSVHKGLQDYGYTF. As DNA, the CDR3 is TGTGCCTGGAGTGTACATAAGGGACTGCAGGATTATGGCTACACCTTC. Using reference TRBV30 and TRBJ1-2 for the parts outside the CDR3, the full variable domain is SQTIHQWPATLVQPVGSPLSLECTVEGTSNPNLYWYRQAAGRGLQLLFYSVGIGQISSEVPQNLSASRPQDRQFILSSKKLLLSDSGFYLCAWSVHKGLQDYGYTFGSGTRLTVV.

This chain uses TRBV5-1 with TRBJ2-3, with 9 bases that match TRBD1. Germline V gene lookup returns CDR1 SGHRS and CDR2 YFSETQ. J was trimmed by 2 bases and V by 5 bases; bases with no gene match: 6. The CDR3 covers 15 residues. As DNA, the CDR3 is TGCGCCAGCAGGACAGGGGGACCGGCCACAGATACGCAGTATTTT. As protein: CASRTGGPATDTQYF. The variable domain in full, completed from reference TRBV5-1 and TRBJ2-3, reads KAGVTQTPRYLIKTRGQQVTLSCSPISGHRSVSWYQQTPGQGLQFLFEYFSETQRNKGNFPGRFSGRQFSNSRSEMNVSTLELGDSALYLCASRTGGPATDTQYFGPGTRLTVL.

The V and J genes are TRBV10-1 and TRBJ1-1; tentative D call: TRBD1 (6 bases). There are 17 residues in the CDR3. The germline V gene has CDR1 WNHNN and CDR2 SYGVQD (reference sequence). The germline V and J ends were trimmed by 6 bases and 2 bases, with 22 bases remaining between them. DNA for the CDR3: TGCGCCAGCAGCCCCGCGTGGGATGGGGGGGCTAACACTGAAGCTTTCTTT. Residues: CASSPAWDGGANTEAFF.

V is TRBV18 and J is TRBJ2-2, with 7 bases identical to TRBD1. The CDR3 extends over 17 amino acids. Germline CDR1 KGHSH, CDR2 LQKENI. J lost 3 bases, V lost 3 bases, and 10 bases had no gene match. The CDR3 spells CASSPGLQGIYTGELFF. DNA of the CDR3: TGTGCCAGCTCACCGGGTCTACAGGGGATCTACACCGGGGAGCTGTTTTTT. Filled out from reference TRBV18 and TRBJ2-2, the complete variable domain reads NAGVMQNPRHLVRRRGQEARLRCSPMKGHSHVYWYRQLPEEGLKFMVYLQKENIIDESGMPKERFSAEFPKEGPSILRIQQVVRGDSAAYFCASSPGLQGIYTGELFFGEGSRLTVL.

V is TRBV4-1 and J is TRBJ2-7, with TRBD1 matching over 9 bases. J lost 3 bases, V lost 4 bases, and 4 bases had no gene match. CDR3 length equals 14 residues. Per the germline V gene, CDR1 is MGHRA and CDR2 is YSYEKL. For the CDR3, the DNA is TGCGCCAGCAGCCTACTGACAGGGGGCTACGAGCAGTACTTC. Translating it yields CASSLLTGGYEQYF.